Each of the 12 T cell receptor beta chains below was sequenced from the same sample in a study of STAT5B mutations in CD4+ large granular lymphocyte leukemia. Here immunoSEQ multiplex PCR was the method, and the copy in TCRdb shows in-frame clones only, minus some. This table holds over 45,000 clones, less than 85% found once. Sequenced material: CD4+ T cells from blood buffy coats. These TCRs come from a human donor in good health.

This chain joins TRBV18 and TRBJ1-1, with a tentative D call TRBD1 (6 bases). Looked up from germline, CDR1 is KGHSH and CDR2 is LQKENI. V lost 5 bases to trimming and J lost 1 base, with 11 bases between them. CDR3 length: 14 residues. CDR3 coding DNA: TGTGCCAGCTCATCCACGGGACAGAACACTGAAGCTTTCTTT. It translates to CASSSTGQNTEAFF.

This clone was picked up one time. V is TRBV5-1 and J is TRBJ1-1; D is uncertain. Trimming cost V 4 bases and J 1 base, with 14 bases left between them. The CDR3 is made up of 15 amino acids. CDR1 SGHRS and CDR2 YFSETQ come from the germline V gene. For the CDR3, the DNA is TGCGCCAGCAGCGCCCCCTCGGGAGCGAACACTGAAGCTTTCTTT. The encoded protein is CASSAPSGANTEAFF. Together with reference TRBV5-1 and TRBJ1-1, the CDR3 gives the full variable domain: KAGVTQTPRYLIKTRGQQVTLSCSPISGHRSVSWYQQTPGQGLQFLFEYFSETQRNKGNFPGRFSGRQFSNSRSEMNVSTLELGDSALYLCASSAPSGANTEAFFGQGTRLTVV.

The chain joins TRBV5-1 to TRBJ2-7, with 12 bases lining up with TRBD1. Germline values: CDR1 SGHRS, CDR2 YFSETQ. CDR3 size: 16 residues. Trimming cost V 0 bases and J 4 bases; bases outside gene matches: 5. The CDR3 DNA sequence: TGCGCCAGCAGCTTGGGCGGGACAGGGGGCAATTACGAGCAGTACGTC. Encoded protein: CASSLGGTGGNYEQYV.

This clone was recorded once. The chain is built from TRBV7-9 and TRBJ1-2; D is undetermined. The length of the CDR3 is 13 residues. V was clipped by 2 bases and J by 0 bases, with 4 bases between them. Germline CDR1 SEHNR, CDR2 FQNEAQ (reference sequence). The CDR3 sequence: CASSLSPNYGYTF. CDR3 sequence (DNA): TGTGCCAGCAGCTTAAGTCCTAACTATGGCTACACCTTC.

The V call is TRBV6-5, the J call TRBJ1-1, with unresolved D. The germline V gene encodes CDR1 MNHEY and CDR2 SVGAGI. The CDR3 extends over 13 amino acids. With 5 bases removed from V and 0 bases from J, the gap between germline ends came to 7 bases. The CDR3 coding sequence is TGTGCCAGCAGTCAGGACTTGAACACTGAAGCTTTCTTT. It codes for CASSQDLNTEAFF.

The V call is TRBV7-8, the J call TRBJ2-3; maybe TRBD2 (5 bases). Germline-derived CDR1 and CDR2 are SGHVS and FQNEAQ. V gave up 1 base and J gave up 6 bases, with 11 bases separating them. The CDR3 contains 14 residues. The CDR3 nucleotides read TGTGCCAGCAGCTTAGGAGCAGCGGAGGATACGCAGTATTTT. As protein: CASSLGAAEDTQYF.

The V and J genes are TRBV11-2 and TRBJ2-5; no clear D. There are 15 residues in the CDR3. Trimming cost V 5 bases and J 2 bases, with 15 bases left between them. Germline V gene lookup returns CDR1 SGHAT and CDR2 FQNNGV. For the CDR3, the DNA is TGTGCCAGCAGCCCTAACCTCATTCCACAAGAGACCCAGTACTTC. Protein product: CASSPNLIPQETQYF. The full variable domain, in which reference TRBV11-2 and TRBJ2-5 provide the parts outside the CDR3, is EAGVAQSPRYKIIEKRQSVAFWCNPISGHATLYWYQQILGQGPKLLIQFQNNGVVDDSQLPKDRFSAERLKGVDSTLKIQPAKLEDSAVYLCASSPNLIPQETQYFGPGTRLLVL.

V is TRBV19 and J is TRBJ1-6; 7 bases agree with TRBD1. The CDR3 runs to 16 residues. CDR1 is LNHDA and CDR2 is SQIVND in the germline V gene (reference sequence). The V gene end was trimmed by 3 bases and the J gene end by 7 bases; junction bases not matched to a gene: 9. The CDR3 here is CASSMKGDRANSPLHF. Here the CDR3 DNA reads TGTGCCAGTAGTATGAAGGGAGACAGGGCGAATTCACCCCTCCACTTT.

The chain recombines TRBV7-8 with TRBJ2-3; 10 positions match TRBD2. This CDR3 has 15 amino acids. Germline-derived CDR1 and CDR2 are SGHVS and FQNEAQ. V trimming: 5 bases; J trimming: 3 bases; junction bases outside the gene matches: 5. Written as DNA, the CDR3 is TGTGCCAGCAGCCCCCTTAGCGGGGGGACAGATACGCAGTATTTT. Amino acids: CASSPLSGGTDTQYF.

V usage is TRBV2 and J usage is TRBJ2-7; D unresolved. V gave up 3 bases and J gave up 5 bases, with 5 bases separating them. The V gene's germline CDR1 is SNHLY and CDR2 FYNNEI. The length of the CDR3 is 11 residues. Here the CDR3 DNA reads TGTGCCAGCAGTGACGCTGACGAGCAGTACGTC. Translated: CASSDADEQYV.

In nucleotides, the CDR3 is TGTGCCAGCAGTTTAGCAGCTGGGGCCAACGTCCTGACTTTC. Translation: CASSLAAGANVLTF. The chain has TRBV27 and TRBJ2-6; D uncertain. V was clipped by 2 bases and J by 2 bases, with 4 bases between them. Germline V CDR1 and CDR2: MNHEY, SMNVEV (reference sequence). The CDR3 totals 14 residues.

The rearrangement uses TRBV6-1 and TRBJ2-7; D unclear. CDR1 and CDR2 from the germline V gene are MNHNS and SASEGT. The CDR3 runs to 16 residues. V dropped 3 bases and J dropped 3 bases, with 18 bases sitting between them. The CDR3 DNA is TGTGCCAGCAGTGAGTGGGCAGCCCCTCCGGACTACGAGCAGTACTTC. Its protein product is CASSEWAAPPDYEQYF.